The present T cell receptor beta chain was sequenced within a study of Graves' ophthalmopathy and Graves' hyperthyroidism. This clonotype was seen at least ten times. Its antigen remains unknown. RNA transcripts provided the template for amplifying TCR beta CDR3 regions. In the first round, RT-PCR was carried out with HTBI primers, and a multiplex PCR formed the second round. Each CDR3 protein gets one entry after TCRdb re-called the multiplex PCR reads with MiXCR. Among about 210,000 distinct CDR3 sequences listed, roughly 29% were seen once. General study findings and limits: Separation of ophthalmopathy from stable hyperthyroidism was achieved by a 13-signature model, at around 89% sensitivity and approximately 81% specificity. Blood repertoires reportedly contained most expanded thyroid clonotypes above 0.001 frequency.

V shed 7 bases, J shed 1 base, and the junction held 8 bases outside the gene matches. The CDR3 runs to 15 residues. Germline V CDR1 and CDR2: LNHDA, SQIVND (reference sequence). Clinical symptoms, serum thyroxine, TRAb, thyroid ultrasound and orbital computed tomography formed the basis of diagnosis. A roughly 9.1 ml volume of fresh peripheral blood provided the PBMCs. The chain employs TRBV19 and TRBJ1-1; the match to TRBD1 covers 8 bases. The receptor was derived from a man aged 50 to 60 with Graves' ophthalmopathy. What was sequenced was peripheral blood. Here the CDR3 reads CASTPDRGGNTEAFF. The DNA of the CDR3 is TGTGCCAGTACCCCAGACAGGGGAGGGAACACTGAAGCTTTCTTT.